Listed here are 26 T cell receptor beta chains from one sample, sequenced in a study of T cells in Graves' hyperthyroidism and ophthalmopathy. RNA transcripts yielded amplified TCR beta CDR3 regions. The HTBI primer set served for first-round RT-PCR of the TCR CDR3. TCRdb independently ran MiXCR on the multiplex PCR reads; one entry per CDR3 protein. This table has about 620,000 distinct CDR3 sequences, 16% appearing once. Sequenced: blood. Source of these receptors: a woman under 40 with Graves' hyperthyroidism.

This clonotype was detected many times. The chain has TRBV7-2 and TRBJ1-1; no clear D gene. The germline V gene has CDR1 SGHTA and CDR2 FQGNSA. This CDR3 contains 13 residues. V lost 1 base and J lost 10, with 13 bases in between. The CDR3 loop is CASSLGPGERAFF. CDR3 nucleotides: TGTGCCAGCAGCTTAGGCCCCGGGGAAAGAGCTTTCTTT.

This clonotype appeared many times. This sequence joins TRBV30 and TRBJ1-1; tentatively, D is TRBD1 (5 bases). The CDR3 is made up of 14 amino acids. CDR1 GTSNPN and CDR2 SVGIG come from the germline V gene (reference sequence). The V gene lost 0 bases and the J gene lost 2 bases, with 10 bases spanning the gap. CDR3 sequence: CAWSVETANTEAFF. Written as DNA, the CDR3 is TGTGCCTGGAGTGTGGAGACAGCTAACACTGAAGCTTTCTTT.

This clonotype was observed a few times. V is TRBV6-2 or TRBV6-3 and J is TRBJ1-1, with 10 nucleotides matching TRBD1. The junction had 8 bases not matched to a gene; V was cut back by 6 bases and J by 1 base. Per germline, CDR1 MNHEY and CDR2 SVGEGT. The CDR3 is made up of 16 amino acids. The DNA for the CDR3 is TGTGCCAGCAGGGCCCGGGACAGGGGAGGGAACACTGAAGCTTTCTTT. As protein: CASRARDRGGNTEAFF.

This clonotype was observed a few times. The V gene is TRBV2, the J gene TRBJ2-1; 8 bases agree with TRBD2. The CDR3 is 15 residues long. V was clipped by 6 bases and J by 9 bases; unmatched bases: 13. CDR1 and CDR2 from the germline V gene are SNHLY and FYNNEI. CDR3 residues: CASRLAGQEPGEQFF. The CDR3 DNA reads TGTGCCAGCAGGCTAGCGGGCCAAGAGCCAGGTGAGCAGTTCTTC.

Ten or more counts support this clonotype. The CDR3 reads CASSPFSNTEAFF. The CDR3 DNA sequence: TGTGCCAGCAGTCCCTTCTCGAACACTGAAGCTTTCTTT. V gene TRBV6-1 combines with J gene TRBJ1-1; no clear D. Germline values: CDR1 MNHNS, CDR2 SASEGT. The CDR3 is 13 residues long. Trimming pared 5 bases from V and 1 base from J, leaving 8 bases between.

A note on this clonotype: A single base separates this from a much larger clone, so it may be a read error. The genes are TRBV6-2 or TRBV6-3 and TRBJ2-5, with 8 bases lining up with TRBD1. This CDR3 has 18 residues. CDR1 MNHEY and CDR2 SVGEGT come from the germline V gene. The CDR3 loop reads CANSPFRRDRLEAETQYF. The CDR3 nucleotides read TGTGCCAACAGTCCGTTCCGCCGGGACAGGTTGGAGGCAGAGACCCAGTACTTC.

V is TRBV5-1 and J is TRBJ1-2; D perhaps matches TRBD1 (6 bases). V gave up 0 bases and J gave up 5 bases, with 17 bases separating them. In germline, CDR1 is SGHRS, CDR2 YFSETQ. The CDR3 totals 16 residues. The CDR3 DNA is TGCGCCAGCAGCTTGGATGATGGGGGGCTAGGGTATGGCTACACCTTC. Its translation is CASSLDDGGLGYGYTF.

This clonotype was seen at least ten times. The J gene is TRBJ2-7, the V gene TRBV15, with D perhaps given as TRBD1 or TRBD2 (6 bases each). There are 17 residues in the CDR3. V was clipped by 3 bases and J by 0 bases, with 18 bases between them. The V gene's germline CDR1 is LNHNV and CDR2 YYDKDF (reference sequence). As DNA, the CDR3 is TGTGCCACCAGCAGGACAAGGGGGGCGGGAACCTCCTACGAGCAGTACTTC. Translating gives CATSRTRGAGTSYEQYF.

The chain combines TRBV6-1 with TRBJ1-5; possible D gene TRBD2, 6 bases. The end of the DNA fits TRBJ2-3 better, so the J call may be wrong. Germline V CDR1 and CDR2: MNHNS, SASEGT. CDR3 length equals 15 residues. As DNA, the CDR3 is TGTGCCAGCAGTCAAGGAGGGTTGGGCAATCAGCCCCAGTATTTT. It translates to CASSQGGLGNQPQYF.

This clonotype has a handful of counts. The V gene is TRBV10-3, the J gene TRBJ2-3, with D unresolved. Trimming left V 8 bases short and J 4 bases short, with 10 bases between. Germline-derived CDR1 and CDR2 are ENHRY and SYGVKD. The CDR3 is made up of 12 amino acids. The CDR3 nucleotides are TGTGCCATCGGGCAAGGCGCAGATACGCAGTATTTT. Protein: CAIGQGADTQYF.

This clonotype was observed a handful of times. The CDR3 nucleotides read TGCGCCAGCAGCCTCCTTCCCGGGACAAGCACCGGGGAGCTGTTTTTT. This sequence encodes CASSLLPGTSTGELFF. The chain is built from TRBV4-3 and TRBJ2-2; D may be TRBD1 (6 bases). The CDR3 sequence is 16 residues long. Germline-derived CDR1 and CDR2 are LGHNA and YSLEER. Trimming cost V 4 bases and J 4 bases, with 16 bases left between them.

The table lists this clonotype with many counts. This chain connects TRBV28 to TRBJ2-7; the D gene is possibly TRBD2 (6 bases). Trimming took 5 bases from V and 2 from J, leaving 10 bases between them. The CDR3 is 13 residues long. The germline gives CDR1 MDHEN, CDR2 SYDVKM. The CDR3 coding sequence is TGTGCCAGCAGTATTGGGACTGCCTACGAGCAGTACTTC. This encodes CASSIGTAYEQYF.

This clonotype showed up many times. This sequence joins TRBV7-6 and TRBJ2-3, with 9 nucleotides matching TRBD1. Per germline, CDR1 SGHVS and CDR2 FNYEAQ. V dropped 4 bases and J dropped 6; count of bases not matched to a gene: 5. This CDR3 region has 14 residues. CDR3 amino acids: CASSSRQGEDTQYF. In DNA form, the CDR3 reads TGTGCCAGCAGCTCCCGACAGGGGGAGGATACGCAGTATTTT. Using reference TRBV7-6 and TRBJ2-3 for the parts outside the CDR3, the full variable domain is GAGVSQSPRYKVTKRGQDVALRCDPISGHVSLYWYRQALGQGPEFLTYFNYEAQQDKSGLPNDRFSAERPEGSISTLTIQRTEQRDSAMYRCASSSRQGEDTQYFGPGTRLTVL.

The V call is TRBV12-3 or TRBV12-4, the J call TRBJ2-6; no clear D gene. The CDR3 has 16 amino acids. V lost 4 bases, J lost 4 bases, and 14 bases lay in between. The CDR3 reads CASSSHLSAGANVLTF. As DNA, the CDR3 is TGTGCCAGCAGTTCCCATTTGAGTGCGGGGGCCAACGTCCTGACTTTC.

Many counts were recorded for this clonotype. The chain combines TRBV28 with TRBJ2-3, with TRBD2 matching 9 bases. Unmatched junction bases numbered 12, after V lost 0 bases and J lost 2 bases. CDR3 length: 19 residues. CDR1 is MDHEN, CDR2 SYDVKM, per germline. CDR3 sequence reads: CASSLWGSGSLFFTDTQYF. DNA of the CDR3: TGTGCCAGCAGTTTATGGGGTAGCGGGAGCCTCTTCTTCACAGATACGCAGTATTTT. The full variable domain, its missing parts supplied by reference TRBV28 and TRBJ2-3, is DVKVTQSSRYLVKRTGEKVFLECVQDMDHENMFWYRQDPGLGLRLIYFSYDVKMKEKGDIPEGYSVSREKKERFSLILESASTNQTSMYLCASSLWGSGSLFFTDTQYFGPGTRLTVL.

This clonotype was observed many times. This chain links TRBV4-3 with TRBJ2-1, with TRBD2 matching over 7 bases. CDR1 and CDR2 (germline): LGHNA, YSLEER. V was clipped by 2 bases and J by 5 bases; unmatched bases: 3. This CDR3 comprises 14 residues. The CDR3 DNA reads TGCGCCAGCAGCCAACAGCGGGGAAACAATGAGCAGTTCTTC. It codes for CASSQQRGNNEQFF.

This chain links TRBV28 with TRBJ2-7; possibly TRBD2 for D (5 bases). Per germline, CDR1 MDHEN and CDR2 SYDVKM. The ends were cut back, 3 bases at V and 3 bases at J, with 12 bases in the middle. The CDR3 totals 14 residues. CDR3 in DNA: TGTGCCAGCAGTTTTCGGGGTGTCAACTACGAGCAGTACTTC. Protein sequence: CASSFRGVNYEQYF.

The rearrangement uses TRBV14 and TRBJ2-7; 10 bases are shared with TRBD2. The germline V gene encodes CDR1 SGHDN and CDR2 FVKESK. CDR3 length: 19 residues. V dropped 4 bases and J dropped 7; count of bases not matched to a gene: 22. The CDR3 loop is CASSPDRGFTSGTLREQYF. The CDR3 nucleotides read TGTGCCAGCAGCCCAGACCGAGGATTCACTAGCGGGACGCTTAGGGAGCAGTACTTC.

This clonotype showed up many times. The chain has TRBV20-1 and TRBJ1-5; D may be TRBD1 (6 bases). The CDR3 totals 14 residues. V lost 3 bases and J lost 3, with 12 bases in between. The germline gives CDR1 DFQATT, CDR2 SNEGSKA (reference sequence). The CDR3 here is CSASQGGNNQPQHF. Here the CDR3 DNA reads TGCAGTGCTAGCCAAGGGGGGAACAATCAGCCCCAGCATTTT.

This clonotype was counted ten times or more. This chain connects TRBV2 to TRBJ1-1; 8 bases line up with TRBD1. V dropped 10 bases and J dropped 2; count of bases not matched to a gene: 12. This CDR3 contains 15 residues. Germline V gene sequence: CDR1 SNHLY, CDR2 FYNNEI. The CDR3 here is CAIVTAGGINTEAFF. CDR3 nucleotide sequence: TGTGCCATTGTCACGGCAGGGGGCATAAACACTGAAGCTTTCTTT. The complete variable domain, with remaining parts taken from reference TRBV2 and TRBJ1-1, reads EPEVTQTPSHQVTQMGQEVILRCVPISNHLYFYWYRQILGQKVEFLVSFYNNEISEKSEIFDDQFSVERPDGSNFTLKIRSTKLEDSAMYFCAIVTAGGINTEAFFGQGTRLTVV.

This clonotype appeared a few times. The V call is TRBV28, the J call TRBJ1-5, with 7 bases aligning to TRBD1. J lost 1 base, V lost 6 bases, and 6 bases had no gene match. The CDR3 is made up of 15 amino acids. Germline-derived CDR1 and CDR2 are MDHEN and SYDVKM. DNA for the CDR3: TGTGCCAGCAGAGAAATGACAGGGAGCAATCAGCCCCAGCATTTT. Amino acid sequence: CASREMTGSNQPQHF.

The rearrangement uses TRBV9 and TRBJ1-5; 7 nucleotides line up with TRBD1. The CDR3 has 15 amino acids. The germline V gene has CDR1 SGDLS and CDR2 YYNGEE. J lost 2 bases, V lost 2 bases, and 4 bases had no gene match. The CDR3 sequence: CASSVGTVGNQPQHF. The CDR3 bases are TGTGCCAGCAGCGTTGGGACAGTCGGCAATCAGCCCCAGCATTTT. The full variable domain, with the rest looked up from reference TRBV9 and TRBJ1-5, is DSGVTQTPKHLITATGQRVTLRCSPRSGDLSVYWYQQSLDQGLQFLIQYYNGEERAKGNILERFSAQQFPDLHSELNLSSLELGDSALYFCASSVGTVGNQPQHFGDGTRLSIL.

The chain uses TRBV12-3 or TRBV12-4 and TRBJ2-1, with 9 nucleotides matching TRBD1. The CDR3 totals 13 residues. Trimming cost V 5 bases and J 9 bases; bases outside gene matches: 5. DNA for the CDR3: TGTGCCAGCAGTGGGGACAGGGAGGCTGAGCAGTTCTTC. Protein product: CASSGDREAEQFF.

This clonotype was seen a single time. The J gene is TRBJ1-5, the V gene TRBV12-3 or TRBV12-4; 9 bases fit TRBD1. The V and J ends lost 5 bases and 3 bases, in that order; junction bases with no gene match: 8. CDR3 length equals 16 residues. In DNA form, the CDR3 reads TGTGCCAGCAGTGCGACCGGGACAGGGCCCAATCAGCCCCAGCATTTT. As protein: CASSATGTGPNQPQHF.

The chain employs TRBV19 and TRBJ2-7, with 10 bases fitting TRBD2. The CDR3 length is 14 residues. Germline CDR1 LNHDA, CDR2 SQIVND (reference sequence). V dropped 7 bases and J dropped 3; count of bases not matched to a gene: 6. The CDR3 is CASKRLAGDYEQYF. Here the CDR3 DNA reads TGTGCCAGTAAGAGGCTAGCGGGAGACTACGAGCAGTACTTC.

This clonotype came up many times. V gene TRBV6-1 combines with J gene TRBJ1-5; perhaps TRBD1 as D (6 bases). The germline V gene encodes CDR1 MNHNS and CDR2 SASEGT. The V end lost 4 bases, the J end lost 4 bases, and 14 bases lay between the germline ends. The CDR3 length is 15 residues. The CDR3 here is CASSARQVTNQPQHF. CDR3 in DNA: TGTGCCAGCAGTGCGAGACAGGTTACAAATCAGCCCCAGCATTTT.